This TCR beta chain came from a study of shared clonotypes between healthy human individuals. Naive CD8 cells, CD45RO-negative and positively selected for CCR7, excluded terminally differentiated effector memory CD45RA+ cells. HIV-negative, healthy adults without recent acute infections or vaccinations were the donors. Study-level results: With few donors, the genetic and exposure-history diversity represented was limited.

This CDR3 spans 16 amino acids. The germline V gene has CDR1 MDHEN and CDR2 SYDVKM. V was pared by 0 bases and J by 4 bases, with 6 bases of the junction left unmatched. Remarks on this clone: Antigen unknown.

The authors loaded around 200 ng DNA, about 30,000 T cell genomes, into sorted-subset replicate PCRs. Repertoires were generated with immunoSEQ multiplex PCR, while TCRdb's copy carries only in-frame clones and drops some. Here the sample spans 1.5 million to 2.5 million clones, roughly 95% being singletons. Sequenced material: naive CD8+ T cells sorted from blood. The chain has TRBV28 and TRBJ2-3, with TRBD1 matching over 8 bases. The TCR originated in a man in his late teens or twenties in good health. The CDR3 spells CASSLWNRGSADTQYF. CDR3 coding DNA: TGTGCCAGCAGTTTATGGAACAGGGGGAGCGCAGATACGCAGTATTTT.